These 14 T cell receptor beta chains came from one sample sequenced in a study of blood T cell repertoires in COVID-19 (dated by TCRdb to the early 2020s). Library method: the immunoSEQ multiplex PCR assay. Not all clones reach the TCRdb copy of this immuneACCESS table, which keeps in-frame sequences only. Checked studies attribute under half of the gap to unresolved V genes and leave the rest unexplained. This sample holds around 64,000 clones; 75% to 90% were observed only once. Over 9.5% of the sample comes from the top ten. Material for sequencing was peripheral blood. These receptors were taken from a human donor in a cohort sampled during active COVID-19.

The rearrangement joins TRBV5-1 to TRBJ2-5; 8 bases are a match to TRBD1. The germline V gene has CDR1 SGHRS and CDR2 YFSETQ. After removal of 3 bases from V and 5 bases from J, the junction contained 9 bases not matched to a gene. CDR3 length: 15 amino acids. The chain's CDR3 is CASSSPTGDGETQYF. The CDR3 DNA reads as TGCGCCAGCAGCTCCCCGACAGGGGATGGGGAGACCCAGTACTTC. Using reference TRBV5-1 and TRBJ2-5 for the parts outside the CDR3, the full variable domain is KAGVTQTPRYLIKTRGQQVTLSCSPISGHRSVSWYQQTPGQGLQFLFEYFSETQRNKGNFPGRFSGRQFSNSRSEMNVSTLELGDSALYLCASSSPTGDGETQYFGPGTRLLVL.

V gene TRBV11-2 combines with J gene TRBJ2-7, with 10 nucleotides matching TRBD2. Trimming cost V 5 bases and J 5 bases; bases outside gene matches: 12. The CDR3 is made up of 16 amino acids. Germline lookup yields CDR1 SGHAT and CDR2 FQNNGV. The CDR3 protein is CASSVTSGDVGNEQYF. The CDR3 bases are TGTGCCAGCAGCGTAACTAGCGGGGACGTAGGGAACGAGCAGTACTTC.

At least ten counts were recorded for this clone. The CDR3 reads CASTSSRGNTIYF. In DNA form, the CDR3 reads TGTGCCAGCACCTCCTCCCGTGGAAACACCATATATTTT. The chain links TRBV6-5 to TRBJ1-3; D remains ambiguous. Germline lookup yields CDR1 MNHEY and CDR2 SVGAGI. The V gene lost 7 bases and the J gene lost 3 bases, with 10 bases spanning the gap. The CDR3 loop spans 13 amino acids.

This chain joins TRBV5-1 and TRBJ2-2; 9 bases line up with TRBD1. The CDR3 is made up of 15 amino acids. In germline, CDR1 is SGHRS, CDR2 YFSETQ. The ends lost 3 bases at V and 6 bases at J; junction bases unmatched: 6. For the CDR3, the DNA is TGCGCCAGCAGCTATGGGACAGGGAGACCCGGGGAGCTGTTTTTT. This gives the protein CASSYGTGRPGELFF.

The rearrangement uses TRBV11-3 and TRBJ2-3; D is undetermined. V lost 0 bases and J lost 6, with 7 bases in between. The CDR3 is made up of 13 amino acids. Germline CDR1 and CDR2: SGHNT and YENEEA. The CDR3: CASSLDQWDTQYF. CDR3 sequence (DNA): TGTGCCAGCAGCTTAGATCAGTGGGATACGCAGTATTTT.

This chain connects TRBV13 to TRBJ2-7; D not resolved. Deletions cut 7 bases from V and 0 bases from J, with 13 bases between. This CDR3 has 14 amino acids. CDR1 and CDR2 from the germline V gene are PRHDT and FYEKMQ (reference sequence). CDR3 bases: TGTGCCAGCACCAATTCCCCTAGCTCCTACGAGCAGTACTTC. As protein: CASTNSPSSYEQYF.

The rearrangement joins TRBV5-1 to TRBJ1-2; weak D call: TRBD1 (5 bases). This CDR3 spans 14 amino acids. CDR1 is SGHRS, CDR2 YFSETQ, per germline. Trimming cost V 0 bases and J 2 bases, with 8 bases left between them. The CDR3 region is CASSLEAGNYGYTF. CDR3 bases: TGCGCCAGCAGCTTGGAGGCAGGGAACTATGGCTACACCTTC.

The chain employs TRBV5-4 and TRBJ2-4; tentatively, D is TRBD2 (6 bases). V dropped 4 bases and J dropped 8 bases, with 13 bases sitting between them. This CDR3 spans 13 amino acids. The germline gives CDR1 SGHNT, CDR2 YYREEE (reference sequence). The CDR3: CASSLGLSDIQYF. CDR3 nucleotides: TGTGCCAGCAGCCTGGGACTGTCGGACATTCAGTACTTC.

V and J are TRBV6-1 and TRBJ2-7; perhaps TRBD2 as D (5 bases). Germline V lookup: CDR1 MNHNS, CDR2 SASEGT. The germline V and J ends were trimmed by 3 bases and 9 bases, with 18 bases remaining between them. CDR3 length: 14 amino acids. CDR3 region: CASSERGSVVWQYF. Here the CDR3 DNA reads TGTGCCAGCAGTGAGAGAGGGTCGGTCGTCTGGCAGTACTTC.

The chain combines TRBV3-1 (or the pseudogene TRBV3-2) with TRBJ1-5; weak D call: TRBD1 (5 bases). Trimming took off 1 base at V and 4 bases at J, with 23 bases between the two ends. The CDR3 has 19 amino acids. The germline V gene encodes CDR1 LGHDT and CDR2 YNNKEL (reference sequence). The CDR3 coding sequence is TGTGCCAGCAGCCAAGGGGGTCGCGGGGGAACAGTTGGGAATCAGCCCCAGCATTTT. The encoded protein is CASSQGGRGGTVGNQPQHF.

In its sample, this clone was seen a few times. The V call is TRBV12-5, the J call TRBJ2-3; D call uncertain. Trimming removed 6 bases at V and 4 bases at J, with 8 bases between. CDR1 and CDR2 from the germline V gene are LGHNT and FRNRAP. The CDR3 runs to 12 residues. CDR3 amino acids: CASGSRPDTQYF. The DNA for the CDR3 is TGTGCTAGTGGCTCCAGGCCAGATACGCAGTATTTT.

The CDR3 sequence: CASSPVAGGNGELFF. Written as DNA, the CDR3 is TGTGCCAGCAGTCCCGTGGCCGGGGGGAACGGGGAGCTGTTTTTT. The genes are TRBV6-5 and TRBJ2-2; the match to TRBD2 covers 7 bases. CDR1 and CDR2 from the germline V gene are MNHEY and SVGAGI. This CDR3 is built from 15 residues. Unmatched junction bases numbered 10, after V lost 5 bases and J lost 7 bases.

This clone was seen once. CDR3 protein: CASSSGGSYNEQFF. In DNA, the CDR3 is TGTGCCAGCAGCTCCGGCGGAAGTTACAATGAGCAGTTCTTC. This chain connects TRBV11-1 to TRBJ2-1; D is unresolved. Germline-derived CDR1 and CDR2 are SGHAT and FQDESV (reference sequence). This CDR3 comprises 14 residues. Trimming stripped 4 bases from V and 4 bases from J, with 11 bases between.

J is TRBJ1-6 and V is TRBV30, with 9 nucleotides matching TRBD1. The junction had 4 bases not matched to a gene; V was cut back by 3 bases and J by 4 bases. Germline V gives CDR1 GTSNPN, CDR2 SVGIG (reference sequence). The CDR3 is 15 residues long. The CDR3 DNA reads TGTGCCTGGAGGCGGGACAGGGTTTATAATTCACCCCTCCACTTT. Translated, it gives CAWRRDRVYNSPLHF.